This T cell receptor (beta chain) was identified during a study of control samples from healthy donors and cancer patients. Turning to this clone: The junction shows a germline mismatch at one end, possibly a read error.

Assay: immunoSEQ multiplex PCR; the TCRdb copy retains only in-frame clones and omits some. The sample lists 85,000 to 90,000 clones, more than 75% occurring once. Germline CDR1 SSHAT, CDR2 FNYEAQ (reference sequence). This CDR3 has 15 amino acids. Sequencing input: blood. This chain joins TRBV7-7 and TRBJ2-1; unclear D gene. This receptor was obtained from a man aged 25 to 45 in good health. Written as DNA, the CDR3 is TGTGCTAGCAGCTTAGGAGTCAGTTCCTACAATGAGCAGTTCTTC. Translated, it gives CASSLGVSSYNEQFF. Combining the CDR3 with reference TRBV7-7 and TRBJ2-1 gives the whole variable domain GAGVSQSPRYKVTKRGQDVTLRCDPISSHATLYWYQQALGQGPEFLTYFNYEAQPDKSGLPSDRFSAERPEGSISTLTIQRTEQRDSAMYRCASSLGVSSYNEQFFGPGTRLTVL.